In its sample, the clone carrying this T cell receptor (beta chain) was seen a few times. This specimen belongs to a study of patients and donors after allogeneic stem cell transplantation. Trimming at V came to 5 bases and at J to 2 bases, leaving 10 bases not matched to a gene. Germline assignment: CDR1 DFQATT and CDR2 SNEGSKA (reference sequence). The CDR3 consists of 15 residues. TCRdb redid the calling of the RT-PCR reads with MiXCR, one entry per CDR3 protein. The sample includes about 230,000 distinct CDR3 sequences, roughly 15% seen only once; the top ten take roughly 12%. This TCR was recovered from a human donor who was either an allogeneic HSCT recipient or a stem cell or donor lymphocyte infusion donor (not recorded which). It is not recorded whose cells these are; they may come from a transplant donor. The material sequenced was blood, either unsorted or a sorted T cell fraction (not recorded which). V and J are TRBV20-1 and TRBJ2-3, with 7 bases aligning to TRBD2. The CDR3 is CSAAVGGTLTDTQYF. In nucleotides, the CDR3 is TGCAGTGCTGCCGTCGGGGGGACGCTCACAGATACGCAGTATTTT.